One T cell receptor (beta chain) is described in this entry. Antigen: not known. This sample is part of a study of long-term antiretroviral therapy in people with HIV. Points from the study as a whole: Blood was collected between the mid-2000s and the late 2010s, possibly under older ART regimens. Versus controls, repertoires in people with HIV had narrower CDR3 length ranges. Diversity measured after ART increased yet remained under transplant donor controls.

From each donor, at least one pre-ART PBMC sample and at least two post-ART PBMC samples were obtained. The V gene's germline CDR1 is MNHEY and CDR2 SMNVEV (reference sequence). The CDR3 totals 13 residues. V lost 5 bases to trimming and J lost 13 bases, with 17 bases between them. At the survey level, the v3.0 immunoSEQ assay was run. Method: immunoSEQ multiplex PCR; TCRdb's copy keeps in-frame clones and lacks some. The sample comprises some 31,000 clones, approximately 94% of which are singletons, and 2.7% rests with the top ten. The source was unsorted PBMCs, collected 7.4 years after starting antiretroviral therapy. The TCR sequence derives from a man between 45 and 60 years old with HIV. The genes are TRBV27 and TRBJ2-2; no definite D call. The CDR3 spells CASSPLEAPRLFF. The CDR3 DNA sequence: TGTGCCAGCAGTCCCCTCGAGGCACCCCGGCTGTTTTTT.